This TCR beta chain was found in a study of blood T cell repertoires in COVID-19. Sequencing used immunoSEQ multiplex PCR; TCRdb keeps in-frame clones, though not all of them. The sample shows some 16,000 clones, approximately 89% of them seen only once. This CDR3 has 15 residues. Germline values: CDR1 SEHNR, CDR2 FQNEAQ (reference sequence). Trimming at V came to 5 bases and at J to 9 bases, leaving 7 bases not matched to a gene. Specimen: peripheral blood. This chain uses TRBV7-9 with TRBJ2-1; 13 nucleotides agree with TRBD2. The TCR was taken from a human donor in a cohort sampled during active COVID-19. This CDR3 is CASSTSGRADGEQFF. The CDR3 DNA is TGTGCCAGCAGCACTAGCGGGAGGGCCGACGGTGAGCAGTTCTTC.